This T cell receptor beta chain is drawn from a study of molecular identifiers for immune sequencing clone quantification. V was cut by 0 bases and J by 0 bases, with 9 bases left in between. This CDR3 is built from 15 residues. Per germline, CDR1 MNHEY and CDR2 SMNVEV (reference sequence). This clonotype was counted between two and nine times. Methods described previously were used for bulk TCR libraries, and listed TCR primers were applied. TCRdb ran MiXCR on the PCR reads and lists one entry per CDR3 protein. Of about half a million distinct CDR3 sequences listed, roughly 26% are singletons. Sequencing used naive CD8+ T cells from blood, with Jurkat cell RNA spiked in. Regarding subset: FACS-sorted CD8+CD4-CCR7+CD45RA+ naive T cells. The receptor's source is a human donor in good health. Some libraries in this study had Jurkat cell RNA spiked in. V is TRBV27 and J is TRBJ2-7; the D call may be TRBD1 or TRBD2 (5 bases each). The CDR3 region has the DNA TGTGCCAGCAGTTTATCGCGAGGGGTCTCCTACGAGCAGTACTTC. It encodes CASSLSRGVSYEQYF.